The clone carrying this T cell receptor (beta chain) was seen many times. No antigen is known for it. The germline V gene has CDR1 SGHAT and CDR2 FQNNGV. The CDR3 runs 15 residues. The J segment lost 4 bases and the V segment lost 5 bases, leaving 11 bases of the junction unmatched. The data belong to a study of tumor-infiltrating lymphocytes in primary liver carcinoma. cDNA specific to TCR beta was made from 450 to 650 ng of total RNA, with a constant-region primer employed for priming. Three rounds of nested multiplex PCR with slightly modified ARM-PCR produced TCR beta libraries. Rounds one and two of PCR, each of about 10 cycles, were primed with TRBV1-TRBV30 forward primers and a C-beta reverse primer. TCRdb reanalysed the multiplex PCR reads using MiXCR and keeps one entry per CDR3 protein. The data hold about 320,000 distinct CDR3 sequences, with around three fifths observed a single time. Unsorted whole blood supplied the blood RNA, and germline DNA was isolated too.

Study conclusions and caveats: Top-250-clone fractions were significantly higher in tumors than in blood (p = 0.039).

The rearrangement uses TRBV11-2 and TRBJ2-7; 7 positions match TRBD1. The receptor's source is a woman in her 30s with primary liver carcinoma and hepatitis B virus infection. Material: peripheral blood. The CDR3 is CASSVDTGVWYEQYF. The CDR3 DNA reads TGTGCCAGCAGCGTCGATACAGGGGTATGGTACGAGCAGTACTTC.